This entry features one T cell receptor (beta chain) sequence. Its antigen is not identified. Germline V CDR1 and CDR2: MNHEY, SVGAGI. V was shortened by 7 bases and J by 10 bases, with 22 bases between the two germline ends. The CDR3 runs to 14 residues. These data come from a study of beta chain features in type 1 diabetes. Study-level background: Investigators examined around 98 million sorted cells across all samples. Findings and caveats of the study: TCRB CDR3 length was moderately but significantly reduced in all four CD4+ subsets of Type 1 diabetes patients.

TCRB transcripts that were expressed got sequenced, as all of the isolated RNA had been reverse transcribed. TCRdb keeps only in-frame clones here, not all; method: immunoSEQ multiplex PCR. Of about 150,000 clones in the sample, roughly 9.1% are singletons; the top ten hold approximately 2.3%. Over 95% purity was reached by all sorted populations. What was sequenced was central memory CD4+ T cells from blood. The chain joins TRBV6-5 to TRBJ1-1, with a weak D call TRBD1 (6 bases). The source of this sequence is a woman aged 18-29 years in good health. In nucleotides, the CDR3 is TGTGCCAGCACCCCCTACGGCAGGGGCTTTATAGCTTTCTTT. This encodes CASTPYGRGFIAFF.